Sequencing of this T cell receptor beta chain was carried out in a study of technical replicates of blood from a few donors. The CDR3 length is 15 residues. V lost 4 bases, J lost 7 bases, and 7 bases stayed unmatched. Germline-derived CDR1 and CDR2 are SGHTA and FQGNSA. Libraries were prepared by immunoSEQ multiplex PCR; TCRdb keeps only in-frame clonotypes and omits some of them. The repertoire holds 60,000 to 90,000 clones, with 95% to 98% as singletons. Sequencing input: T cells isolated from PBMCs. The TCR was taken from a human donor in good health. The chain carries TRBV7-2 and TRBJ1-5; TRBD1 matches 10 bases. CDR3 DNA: TGTGCCAGCAGCTCCGGGACAGGGGCGAGGCAGCCCCAGCATTTT. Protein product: CASSSGTGARQPQHF.